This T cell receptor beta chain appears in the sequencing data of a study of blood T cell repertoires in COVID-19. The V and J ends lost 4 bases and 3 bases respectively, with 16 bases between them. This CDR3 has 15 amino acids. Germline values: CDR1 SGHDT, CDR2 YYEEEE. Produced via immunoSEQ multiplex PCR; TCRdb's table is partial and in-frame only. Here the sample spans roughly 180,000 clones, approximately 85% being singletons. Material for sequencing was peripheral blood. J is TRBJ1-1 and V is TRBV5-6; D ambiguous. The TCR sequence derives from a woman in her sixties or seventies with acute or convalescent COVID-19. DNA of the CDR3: TGTGCCAGCAGCGTTGCAGGAGGGTGGGACACTGAAGCTTTCTTT. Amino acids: CASSVAGGWDTEAFF. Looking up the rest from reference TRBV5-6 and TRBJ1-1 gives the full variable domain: DAGVTQSPTHLIKTRGQQVTLRCSPKSGHDTVSWYQQALGQGPQFIFQYYEEEERQRGNFPDRFSGHQFPNYSSELNVNALLLGDSALYLCASSVAGGWDTEAFFGQGTRLTVV.